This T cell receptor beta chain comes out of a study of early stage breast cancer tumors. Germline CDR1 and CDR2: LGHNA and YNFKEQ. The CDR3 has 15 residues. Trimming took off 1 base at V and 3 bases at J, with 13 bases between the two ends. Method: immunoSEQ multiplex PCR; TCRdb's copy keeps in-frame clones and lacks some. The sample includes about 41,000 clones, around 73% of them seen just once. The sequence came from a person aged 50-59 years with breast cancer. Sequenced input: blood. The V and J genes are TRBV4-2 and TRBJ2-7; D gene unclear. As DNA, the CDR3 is TGTGCCAGCAGCCAAGGGAGCGTATGGAACTACGAGCAGTACTTC. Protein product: CASSQGSVWNYEQYF.